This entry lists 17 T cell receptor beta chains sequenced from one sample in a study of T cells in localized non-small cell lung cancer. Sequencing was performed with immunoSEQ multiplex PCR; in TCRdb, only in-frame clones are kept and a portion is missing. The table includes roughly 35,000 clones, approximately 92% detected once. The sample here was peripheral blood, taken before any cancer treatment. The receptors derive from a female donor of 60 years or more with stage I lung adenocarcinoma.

The CDR3 DNA reads as TGTGCCAGCAGCCCGTTCGACAGGAACAATGAGCAGTTCTTC. Translating it yields CASSPFDRNNEQFF. The chain is built from TRBV7-2 and TRBJ2-1, with a weak D call TRBD1 (6 bases). The CDR3 has 14 residues. Trimming shortened V by 5 bases and J by 5 bases, and 13 bases separated the two germline ends. Germline values: CDR1 SGHTA, CDR2 FQGNSA. Full variable domain (outside the CDR3, taken from reference TRBV7-2 and TRBJ2-1): GAGVSQSPSNKVTEKGKDVELRCDPISGHTALYWYRQSLGQGLEFLIYFQGNSAPDKSGLPSDRFSAERTGGSVSTLTIQRTQQEDSAVYLCASSPFDRNNEQFFGPGTRLTVL.

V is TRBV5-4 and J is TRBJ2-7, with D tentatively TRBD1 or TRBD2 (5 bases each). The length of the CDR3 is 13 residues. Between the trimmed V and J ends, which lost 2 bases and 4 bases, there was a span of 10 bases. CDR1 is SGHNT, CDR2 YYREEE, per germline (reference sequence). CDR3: CASSFGGNYEQYF. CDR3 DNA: TGTGCCAGCAGCTTTGGGGGAAATTACGAGCAGTACTTC.

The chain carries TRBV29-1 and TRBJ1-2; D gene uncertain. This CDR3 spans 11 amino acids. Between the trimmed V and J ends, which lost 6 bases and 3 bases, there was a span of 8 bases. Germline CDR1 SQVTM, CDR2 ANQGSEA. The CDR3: CSVAAHYGYTF. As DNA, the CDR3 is TGCAGCGTAGCTGCCCACTATGGCTACACCTTC. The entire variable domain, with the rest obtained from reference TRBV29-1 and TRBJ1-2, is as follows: SAVISQKPSRDICQRGTSLTIQCQVDSQVTMMFWYRQQPGQSLTLIATANQGSEATYESGFVIDKFPISRPNLTFSTLTVSNMSPEDSSIYLCSVAAHYGYTFGSGTRLTVV.

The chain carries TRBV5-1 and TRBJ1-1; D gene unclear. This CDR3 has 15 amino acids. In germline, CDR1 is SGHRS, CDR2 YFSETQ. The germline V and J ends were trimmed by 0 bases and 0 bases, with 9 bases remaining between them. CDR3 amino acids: CASSLDVQMNTEAFF. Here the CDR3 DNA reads TGCGCCAGCAGCTTGGACGTGCAGATGAACACTGAAGCTTTCTTT.

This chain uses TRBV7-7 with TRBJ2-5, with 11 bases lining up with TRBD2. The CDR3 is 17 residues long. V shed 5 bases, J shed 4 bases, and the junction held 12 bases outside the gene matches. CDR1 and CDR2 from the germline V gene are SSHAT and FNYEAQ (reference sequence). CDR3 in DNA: TGTGCCAGCAGCATTTTAGCGGGGGGGCCAGATGGAGAGACCCAGTACTTC. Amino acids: CASSILAGGPDGETQYF.

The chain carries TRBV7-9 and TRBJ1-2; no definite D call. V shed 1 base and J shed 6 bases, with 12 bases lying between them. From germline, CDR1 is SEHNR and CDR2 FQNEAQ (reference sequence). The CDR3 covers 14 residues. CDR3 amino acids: CASSLGWPVDGYTF. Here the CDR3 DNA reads TGTGCCAGCAGCTTAGGATGGCCAGTGGATGGCTACACCTTC.

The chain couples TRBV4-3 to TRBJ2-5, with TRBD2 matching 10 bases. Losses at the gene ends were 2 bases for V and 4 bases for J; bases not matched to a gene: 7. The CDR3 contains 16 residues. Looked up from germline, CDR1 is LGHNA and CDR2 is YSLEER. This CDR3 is CASSQYSGGGGETQYF. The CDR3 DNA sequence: TGCGCCAGCAGCCAATACAGCGGGGGGGGAGGAGAGACCCAGTACTTC.

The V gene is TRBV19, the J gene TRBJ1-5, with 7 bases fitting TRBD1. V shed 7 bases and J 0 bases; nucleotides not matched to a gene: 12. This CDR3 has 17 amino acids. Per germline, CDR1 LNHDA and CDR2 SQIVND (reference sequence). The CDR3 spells CASTTGALTYSNQPQHF. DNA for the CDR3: TGTGCCAGTACTACAGGGGCCCTGACGTATAGCAATCAGCCCCAGCATTTT.

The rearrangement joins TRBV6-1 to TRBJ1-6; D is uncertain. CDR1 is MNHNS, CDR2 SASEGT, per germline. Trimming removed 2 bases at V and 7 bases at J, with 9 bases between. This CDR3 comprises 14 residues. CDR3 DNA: TGTGCCAGCAGTGAACCCCAGCCGAATTCACCCCTCCACTTT. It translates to CASSEPQPNSPLHF.

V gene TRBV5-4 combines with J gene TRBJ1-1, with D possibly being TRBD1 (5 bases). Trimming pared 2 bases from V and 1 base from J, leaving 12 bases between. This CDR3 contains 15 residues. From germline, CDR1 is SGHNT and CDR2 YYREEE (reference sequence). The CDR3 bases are TGTGCCAGCAGCTTACCCCAGGGCGGGAACACTGAAGCTTTCTTT. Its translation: CASSLPQGGNTEAFF.

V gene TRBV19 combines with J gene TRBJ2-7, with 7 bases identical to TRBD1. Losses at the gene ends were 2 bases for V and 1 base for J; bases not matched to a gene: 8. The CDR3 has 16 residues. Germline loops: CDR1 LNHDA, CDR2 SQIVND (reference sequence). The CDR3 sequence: CASSISTGVGSYEQYF. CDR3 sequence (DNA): TGTGCCAGTAGTATATCAACAGGGGTCGGGTCCTACGAGCAGTACTTC. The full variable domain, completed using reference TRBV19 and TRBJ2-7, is DGGITQSPKYLFRKEGQNVTLSCEQNLNHDAMYWYRQDPGQGLRLIYYSQIVNDFQKGDIAEGYSVSREKKESFPLTVTSAQKNPTAFYLCASSISTGVGSYEQYFGPGTRLTVT.

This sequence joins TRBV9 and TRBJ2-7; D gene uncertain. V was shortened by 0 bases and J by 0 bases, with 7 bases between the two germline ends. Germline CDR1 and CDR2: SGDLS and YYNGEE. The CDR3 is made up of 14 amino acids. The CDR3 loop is CASSVEQSSYEQYF. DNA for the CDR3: TGTGCCAGCAGCGTAGAACAAAGCTCCTACGAGCAGTACTTC. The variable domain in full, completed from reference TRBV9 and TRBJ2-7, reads DSGVTQTPKHLITATGQRVTLRCSPRSGDLSVYWYQQSLDQGLQFLIQYYNGEERAKGNILERFSAQQFPDLHSELNLSSLELGDSALYFCASSVEQSSYEQYFGPGTRLTVT.

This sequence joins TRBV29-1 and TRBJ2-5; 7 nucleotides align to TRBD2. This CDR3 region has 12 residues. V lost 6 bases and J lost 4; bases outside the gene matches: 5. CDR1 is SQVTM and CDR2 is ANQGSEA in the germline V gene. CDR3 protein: CSVVAGPETQYF. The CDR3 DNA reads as TGCAGCGTCGTAGCGGGTCCAGAGACCCAGTACTTC.

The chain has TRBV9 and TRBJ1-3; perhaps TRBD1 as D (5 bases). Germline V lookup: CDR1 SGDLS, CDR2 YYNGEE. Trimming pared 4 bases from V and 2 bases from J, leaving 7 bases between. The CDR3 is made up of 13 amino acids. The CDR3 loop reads CASSRDPGNTIYF. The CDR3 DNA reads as TGTGCCAGCAGCAGGGACCCTGGAAACACCATATATTTT.

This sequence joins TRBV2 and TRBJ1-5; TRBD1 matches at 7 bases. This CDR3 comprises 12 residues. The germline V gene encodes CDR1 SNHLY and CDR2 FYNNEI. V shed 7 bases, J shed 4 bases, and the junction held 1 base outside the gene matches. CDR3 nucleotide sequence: TGTGCCAGCACGACAGGGAATCAGCCCCAGCATTTT. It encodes CASTTGNQPQHF. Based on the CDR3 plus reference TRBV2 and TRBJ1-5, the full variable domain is EPEVTQTPSHQVTQMGQEVILRCVPISNHLYFYWYRQILGQKVEFLVSFYNNEISEKSEIFDDQFSVERPDGSNFTLKIRSTKLEDSAMYFCASTTGNQPQHFGDGTRLSIL.

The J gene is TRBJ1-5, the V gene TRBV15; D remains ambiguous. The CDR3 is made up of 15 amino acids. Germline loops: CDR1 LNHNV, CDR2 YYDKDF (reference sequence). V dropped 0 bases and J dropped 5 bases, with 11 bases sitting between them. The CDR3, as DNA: TGTGCCACCAGCAGAGATTTTGCCAGATATCAGCCCCAGCATTTT. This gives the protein CATSRDFARYQPQHF.

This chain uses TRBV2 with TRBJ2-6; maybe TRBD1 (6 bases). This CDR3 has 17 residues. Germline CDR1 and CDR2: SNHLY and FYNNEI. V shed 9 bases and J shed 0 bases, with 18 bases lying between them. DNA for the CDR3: TGTGCCAGTCTCCGGGACACCGCCTACTCTGGGGCCAACGTCCTGACTTTC. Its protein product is CASLRDTAYSGANVLTF. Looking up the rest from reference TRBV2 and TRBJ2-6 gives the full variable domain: EPEVTQTPSHQVTQMGQEVILRCVPISNHLYFYWYRQILGQKVEFLVSFYNNEISEKSEIFDDQFSVERPDGSNFTLKIRSTKLEDSAMYFCASLRDTAYSGANVLTFGAGSRLTVL.